These 29 T cell receptor beta chains were sequenced from one sample in a study of blood T cell repertoires in COVID-19. Data came from immunoSEQ multiplex PCR; TCRdb stores just in-frame clones and leaves some out. The repertoire holds 100,000 to 150,000 clones, with roughly 83% as singletons. The sequencing sample was made of peripheral blood. Every receptor here comes from a woman in her thirties who had recovered from COVID-19.

The chain is built from TRBV2 and TRBJ2-7; 9 nucleotides match TRBD1. The CDR3 has 14 residues. Germline V lookup: CDR1 SNHLY, CDR2 FYNNEI. The V gene end was trimmed by 9 bases and the J gene end by 1 base; junction bases not matched to a gene: 7. The CDR3 is CASGTGMKSYEQYF. CDR3 coding DNA: TGTGCCAGTGGGACAGGGATGAAGTCCTACGAGCAGTACTTC.

The chain's CDR3 is CASSATGTGRQPQHF. The CDR3 DNA reads TGTGCCAGCAGTGCCACCGGGACAGGGAGGCAGCCCCAGCATTTT. This rearrangement joins TRBV25-1 to TRBJ1-5; TRBD1 matches at 9 bases. V trimming: 4 bases; J trimming: 7 bases; junction bases outside the gene matches: 8. The CDR3 is 15 residues long. Germline V gene data show CDR1 as MGHDK and CDR2 as SYGVNS.

This clone has more than one count but fewer than ten. The chain joins TRBV6-2 or TRBV6-3 to TRBJ2-3; 8 bases are a match to TRBD2. V shed 6 bases, J shed 3 bases, and the junction held 8 bases outside the gene matches. The CDR3 is 15 amino acids. Germline CDR1 is MNHEY and CDR2 is SVGEGT. CDR3 sequence (DNA): TGTGCCAGCAGACCTCGAATAGCGGGAACAGATACGCAGTATTTT. Protein product: CASRPRIAGTDTQYF.

The chain couples TRBV29-1 to TRBJ2-1, with D perhaps TRBD2 (5 bases). The CDR3 contains 13 residues. The germline gives CDR1 SQVTM, CDR2 ANQGSEA. Trimming took off 5 bases at V and 5 bases at J, with 13 bases between the two ends. The CDR3 is CSVLQRENNEQFF. CDR3 sequence (DNA): TGCAGCGTTCTACAGAGGGAGAACAATGAGCAGTTCTTC.

This chain uses TRBV24-1 with TRBJ2-1, with D uncertain. This CDR3 has 12 residues. The germline CDR1 and CDR2 sequences are KGHDR and SFDVKD. Trimming left V 2 bases short and J 7 bases short, with 5 bases between. The CDR3 region is CATSDSRNEQFF. DNA of the CDR3: TGTGCCACCAGTGATTCCAGAAATGAGCAGTTCTTC.

V gene TRBV5-8 combines with J gene TRBJ2-7; TRBD1 matches at 9 bases. Trimming took 4 bases from V and 2 from J; bases not matched to a gene: 7. This CDR3 is built from 15 residues. Germline CDR1 SGHTS, CDR2 YDEGEE. The DNA of the CDR3 is TGTGCCAGCAGCCCGGGACAGGGAATCACCTACGAGCAGTACTTC. Its translation is CASSPGQGITYEQYF.

The chain is built from TRBV5-8 and TRBJ2-7; TRBD1 aligns across 8 bases. The CDR3 runs to 14 residues. V was clipped by 4 bases and J by 4 bases; unmatched bases: 7. Germline V CDR1 and CDR2: SGHTS, YDEGEE. As DNA, the CDR3 is TGTGCCAGCAGCCGGACAGGGATGAATTACGAGCAGTACTTC. Translated, it gives CASSRTGMNYEQYF. The full variable domain, completed using reference TRBV5-8 and TRBJ2-7, is EAGVTQSPTHLIKTRGQQATLRCSPISGHTSVYWYQQALGLGLQFLLWYDEGEERNRGNFPPRFSGRQFPNYSSELNVNALELEDSALYLCASSRTGMNYEQYFGPGTRLTVT.

The rearrangement links TRBV6-6 to TRBJ1-2, with D tentatively TRBD1 (5 bases). CDR3 length: 15 amino acids. Trimming removed 8 bases at V and 2 bases at J, with 18 bases between. Germline-derived CDR1 and CDR2 are MNHNY and SVGAGI (reference sequence). CDR3: CASLVGAGTNYGYTF. The CDR3 DNA sequence: TGTGCCAGCCTAGTTGGTGCGGGGACCAACTATGGCTACACCTTC.

The chain is built from TRBV19 and TRBJ2-1; the match to TRBD1 covers 10 bases. Germline loops: CDR1 LNHDA, CDR2 SQIVND (reference sequence). The trim removed 3 bases at V and 8 bases at J, leaving 10 bases unmatched. The CDR3 sequence is 16 residues long. The CDR3, as DNA: TGTGCCAGTAGTATGCGGGACAGGGGAGCAGAGGATGAGCAGTTCTTC. As protein: CASSMRDRGAEDEQFF. Drawing the rest from reference TRBV19 and TRBJ2-1, the complete variable domain is DGGITQSPKYLFRKEGQNVTLSCEQNLNHDAMYWYRQDPGQGLRLIYYSQIVNDFQKGDIAEGYSVSREKKESFPLTVTSAQKNPTAFYLCASSMRDRGAEDEQFFGPGTRLTVL.

The V call is TRBV9, the J call TRBJ2-3; 7 nucleotides agree with TRBD2. The trim removed 0 bases at V and 1 base at J, leaving 2 bases unmatched. Germline lookup yields CDR1 SGDLS and CDR2 YYNGEE. The CDR3 length is 15 residues. The CDR3 region has the DNA TGTGCCAGCAGCGTAGAAAGCGGGGGCACAGATACGCAGTATTTT. Amino acid sequence: CASSVESGGTDTQYF.

Here the CDR3 DNA reads TGTGCCAGCAGCGGCCGGGACAGGGTCGCCACCGGGGAGCTGTTTTTT. Amino acids: CASSGRDRVATGELFF. This chain links TRBV13 with TRBJ2-2; 9 bases align to TRBD1. Unmatched junction bases numbered 8, after V lost 5 bases and J lost 4 bases. The CDR3 totals 16 residues. In germline, CDR1 is PRHDT, CDR2 FYEKMQ (reference sequence).

This sequence joins TRBV19 and TRBJ2-7, with D hard to call. The germline CDR1 and CDR2 sequences are LNHDA and SQIVND (reference sequence). The CDR3 spans 14 residues. Trimming left V 3 bases short and J 0 bases short, with 9 bases between. The CDR3 DNA is TGTGCCAGTAGTATCTCTCTGAGCTCCTACGAGCAGTACTTC. It is translated as CASSISLSSYEQYF.

The chain uses TRBV4-2 and TRBJ2-3; 10 nucleotides match TRBD2. The CDR3 is 15 amino acids. Looked up from germline, CDR1 is LGHNA and CDR2 is YNFKEQ. The V and J ends lost 2 bases and 1 base, in that order; junction bases with no gene match: 0. CDR3 coding DNA: TGTGCCAGCAGCCAACTAGCGGGGGGCACAGATACGCAGTATTTT. Translated, it gives CASSQLAGGTDTQYF.

This chain joins TRBV7-3 and TRBJ2-1, with D possibly TRBD1 on 6 matching bases. Trimming took 4 bases from V and 3 from J, leaving 13 bases between them. Germline V gives CDR1 SGHTA, CDR2 FQGTGA. There are 15 residues in the CDR3. The CDR3 region has the DNA TGTGCCAGCAGCTCCTTACAGGGTCGCTACAATGAGCAGTTCTTC. This codes for CASSSLQGRYNEQFF.

V gene TRBV27 combines with J gene TRBJ2-1; 8 bases are shared with TRBD2. The CDR3 is 15 amino acids. The germline V gene encodes CDR1 MNHEY and CDR2 SMNVEV (reference sequence). V was clipped by 5 bases and J by 3 bases; unmatched bases: 6. This CDR3 reads CASSHIAGNYNEQFF. CDR3 sequence (DNA): TGTGCCAGCAGTCATATAGCGGGGAACTACAATGAGCAGTTCTTC.

The J gene is TRBJ1-2, the V gene TRBV6-5; tentative D call: TRBD1 (5 bases). Trimming cost V 8 bases and J 6 bases, with 22 bases left between them. The CDR3 totals 15 residues. Per germline, CDR1 MNHEY and CDR2 SVGAGI. CDR3 DNA sequence: TGTGCCAGCCACCCAAACTTAGGGGAACGCGATGGCTACACCTTC. Translation: CASHPNLGERDGYTF.

J is TRBJ2-5 and V is TRBV2; TRBD2 matches 13 bases. Germline assignment: CDR1 SNHLY and CDR2 FYNNEI. The CDR3 contains 16 residues. V trimming: 1 base; J trimming: 13 bases; junction bases outside the gene matches: 12. This CDR3 reads CASSEGLGLAGAPPYF. The CDR3 DNA reads TGTGCCAGCAGTGAAGGGTTAGGACTAGCGGGAGCTCCTCCGTACTTC.

This chain uses TRBV3-1 (or the pseudogene TRBV3-2) with TRBJ2-3, with TRBD2 identical over 11 bases. Germline V gene sequence: CDR1 LGHDT, CDR2 YNNKEL (reference sequence). This CDR3 is 16 amino acids long. V dropped 8 bases and J dropped 5; count of bases not matched to a gene: 12. This CDR3 reads CASRKLAGVPGDTQYF. The CDR3 region has the DNA TGTGCCAGCCGCAAACTAGCGGGGGTACCTGGAGATACGCAGTATTTT.

The gene calls are TRBV7-6 and TRBJ2-1, with D perhaps matching TRBD2 (6 bases). V dropped 0 bases and J dropped 1 base, with 10 bases sitting between them. CDR1 and CDR2 from the germline V gene are SGHVS and FNYEAQ. This CDR3 contains 16 residues. The DNA for the CDR3 is TGTGCCAGCAGCTTAGCGGGCGGAGGGTCCTACAATGAGCAGTTCTTC. Its translation: CASSLAGGGSYNEQFF.

This CDR3 reads CASSRTSSRNEQFF. The CDR3, as DNA: TGTGCCAGTAGTCGGACTAGCAGCCGCAATGAGCAGTTCTTC. The chain carries TRBV19 and TRBJ2-1; TRBD2 aligns across 8 bases. V gave up 5 bases and J gave up 6 bases; unmatched junction bases: 6. The CDR3 runs to 14 residues. Per the germline V gene, CDR1 is LNHDA and CDR2 is SQIVND (reference sequence).

V gene TRBV11-1 combines with J gene TRBJ2-2; the D is unclear. The CDR3 has 15 amino acids. V lost 3 bases to trimming and J lost 0 bases, with 8 bases between them. Looked up from germline, CDR1 is SGHAT and CDR2 is FQDESV (reference sequence). This chain's CDR3 is CASSFEQTNTGELFF. The CDR3 DNA is TGTGCCAGCAGCTTCGAACAGACGAACACCGGGGAGCTGTTTTTT.

This clone was seen many times. This rearrangement joins TRBV5-5 to TRBJ2-3; TRBD1 aligns across 10 bases. With V trimmed by 3 bases and J by 0 bases, 1 base remained unmatched. This CDR3 has 15 amino acids. Germline CDR1 and CDR2: SGHKS and YYEKEE (reference sequence). The CDR3 region has the DNA TGTGCCAGCAGCTGGGGACAGGGGAGCACAGATACGCAGTATTTT. Translated: CASSWGQGSTDTQYF.

This clone has only a few counts. The chain couples TRBV11-2 to TRBJ2-7, with 8 bases matching TRBD1. The CDR3 length is 15 residues. Trimming removed 2 bases from V and 1 base from J; junction bases left unmatched: 4. Germline CDR1 is SGHAT and CDR2 is FQNNGV. The CDR3 reads CASSLKGQGSYEQYF. The CDR3, as DNA: TGTGCCAGCAGCTTAAAAGGACAGGGATCCTACGAGCAGTACTTC.

The genes are TRBV5-4 and TRBJ2-7; D might be TRBD2 (5 bases). In germline, CDR1 is SGHNT, CDR2 YYREEE (reference sequence). The CDR3 covers 15 residues. The germline V and J ends were trimmed by 0 bases and 3 bases, with 13 bases remaining between them. The CDR3: CASSLGVGDYYEQYF. The CDR3 region has the DNA TGTGCCAGCAGCTTGGGGGTCGGGGATTACTACGAGCAGTACTTC. The full variable domain, rest sourced from reference TRBV5-4 and TRBJ2-7, is ETGVTQSPTHLIKTRGQQVTLRCSSQSGHNTVSWYQQALGQGPQFIFQYYREEENGRGNFPPRFSGLQFPNYSSELNVNALELDDSALYLCASSLGVGDYYEQYFGPGTRLTVT.

This clone was found once. The chain combines TRBV7-3 with TRBJ1-1, with a weak D call TRBD1 (5 bases). The CDR3 covers 17 residues. Deletions cut 5 bases from V and 1 base from J, with 20 bases between. Germline V gives CDR1 SGHTA, CDR2 FQGTGA. The CDR3 sequence: CASSVVPLGGENTEAFF. CDR3 bases: TGTGCCAGCAGCGTCGTCCCCTTGGGGGGAGAGAACACTGAAGCTTTCTTT.

J is TRBJ2-2 and V is TRBV5-4; 7 bases fit TRBD1. The germline gives CDR1 SGHNT, CDR2 YYREEE (reference sequence). V lost 1 base, J lost 4 bases, and 7 bases stayed unmatched. CDR3 length: 16 amino acids. CDR3 coding DNA: TGTGCCAGCAGCTTGATGGGCAGGGGGTTCACCGGGGAGCTGTTTTTT. Translation: CASSLMGRGFTGELFF.

The chain links TRBV29-1 to TRBJ2-1, with 12 bases lining up with TRBD2. Unmatched junction bases numbered 10, after V lost 7 bases and J lost 0 bases. The CDR3 is made up of 17 amino acids. The germline gives CDR1 SQVTM, CDR2 ANQGSEA. This CDR3 reads CSGLLAGGFSSYNEQFF. The CDR3 nucleotides are TGCAGCGGCCTACTAGCGGGGGGCTTTAGCTCCTACAATGAGCAGTTCTTC.

The chain carries TRBV19 and TRBJ1-6; 7 positions match TRBD1. CDR3 length: 15 amino acids. J lost 8 bases, V lost 4 bases, and 8 bases had no gene match. Germline assignment: CDR1 LNHDA and CDR2 SQIVND (reference sequence). DNA of the CDR3: TGTGCCAGTAGTACTCGCGGGACAGTTGATTCACCCCTCCACTTT. It yields the protein CASSTRGTVDSPLHF.

V is TRBV3-1 (or the pseudogene TRBV3-2) and J is TRBJ2-7; D might be TRBD2 (5 bases). The CDR3 spans 13 residues. Germline lookup yields CDR1 LGHDT and CDR2 YNNKEL (reference sequence). V lost 5 bases, J lost 2 bases, and 10 bases lay in between. CDR3 loop: CASSSGNTYEQYF. Here the CDR3 DNA reads TGTGCCAGCAGCTCGGGAAATACCTACGAGCAGTACTTC.